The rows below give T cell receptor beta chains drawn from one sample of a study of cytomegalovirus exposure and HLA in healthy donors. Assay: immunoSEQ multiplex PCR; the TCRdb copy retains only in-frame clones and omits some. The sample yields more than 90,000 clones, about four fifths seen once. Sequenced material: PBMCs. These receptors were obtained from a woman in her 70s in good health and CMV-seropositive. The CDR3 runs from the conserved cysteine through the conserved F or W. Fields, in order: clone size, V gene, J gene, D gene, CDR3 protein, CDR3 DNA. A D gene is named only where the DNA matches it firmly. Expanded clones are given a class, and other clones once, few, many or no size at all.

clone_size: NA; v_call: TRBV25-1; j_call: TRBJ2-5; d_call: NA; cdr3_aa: CASSESVYQETQYF; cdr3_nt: TGTGCCAGCAGTGAATCGGTGTACCAAGAGACCCAGTACTTC
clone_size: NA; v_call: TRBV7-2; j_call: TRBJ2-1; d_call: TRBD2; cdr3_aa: CASSLDGAGGYNEQFF; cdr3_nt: TGTGCCAGCAGCTTAGACGGGGCGGGAGGGTACAATGAGCAGTTCTTC
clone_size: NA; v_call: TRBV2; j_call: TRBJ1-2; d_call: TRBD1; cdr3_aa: CASSRDRGLGGYGYTF; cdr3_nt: TGTGCCAGCAGCCGGGACAGGGGATTGGGTGGCTATGGCTACACCTTC
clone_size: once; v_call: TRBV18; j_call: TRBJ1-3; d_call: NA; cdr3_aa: CASSPPGATGNTIYF; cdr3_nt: TGTGCCAGCTCACCACCGGGGGCGACGGGAAACACCATATATTTT
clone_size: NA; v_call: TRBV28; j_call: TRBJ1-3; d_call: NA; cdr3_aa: CASILGSSGNTIYF; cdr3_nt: TGTGCCAGCATCTTAGGGAGCTCTGGAAACACCATATATTTT
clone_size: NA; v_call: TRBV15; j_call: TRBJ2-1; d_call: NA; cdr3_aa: CATSRARQRNNEQFF; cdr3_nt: TGTGCCACCAGCAGAGCTCGACAGAGGAACAATGAGCAGTTCTTC
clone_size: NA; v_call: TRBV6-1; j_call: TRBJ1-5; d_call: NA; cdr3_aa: CASSDLVEGRQPQHF; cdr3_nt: TGTGCCAGCAGTGATTTGGTGGAGGGAAGACAGCCCCAGCATTTT
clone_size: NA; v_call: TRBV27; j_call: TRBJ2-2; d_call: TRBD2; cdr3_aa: CASSRLAGGPGTGELFF; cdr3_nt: TGTGCCAGCAGTAGACTAGCGGGAGGGCCGGGCACCGGGGAGCTGTTTTTT
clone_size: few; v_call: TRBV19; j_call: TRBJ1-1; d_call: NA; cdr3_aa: CASRFPRGAEAFF; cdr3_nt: TGTGCCAGCAGGTTCCCCAGGGGAGCTGAAGCTTTCTTT
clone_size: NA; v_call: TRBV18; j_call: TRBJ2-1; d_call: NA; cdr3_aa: CASSPYYQSAGEQFF; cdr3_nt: TGTGCCAGCTCACCATACTACCAATCGGCGGGTGAGCAGTTCTTC
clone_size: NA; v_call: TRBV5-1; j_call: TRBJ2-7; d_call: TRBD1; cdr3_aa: CASSYYGQGRSSYEQYF; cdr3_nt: TGCGCCAGCAGCTACTACGGACAGGGAAGGAGCTCCTACGAGCAGTACTTC
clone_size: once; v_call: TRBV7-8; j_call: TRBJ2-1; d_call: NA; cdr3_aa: CASRVAQSSYNEQFF; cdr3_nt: TGTGCCAGCCGGGTGGCTCAGAGCTCCTACAATGAGCAGTTCTTC
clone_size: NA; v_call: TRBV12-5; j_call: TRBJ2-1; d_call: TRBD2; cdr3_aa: CASGPGLADNEQFF; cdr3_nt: TGTGCTAGTGGTCCGGGACTAGCGGACAATGAGCAGTTCTTC
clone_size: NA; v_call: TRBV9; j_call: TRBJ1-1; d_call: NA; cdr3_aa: CASSVVALGGTEAFF; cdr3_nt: TGTGCCAGCAGCGTAGTAGCTTTAGGAGGGACTGAAGCTTTCTTT
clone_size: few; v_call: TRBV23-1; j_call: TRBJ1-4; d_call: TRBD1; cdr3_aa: CASFRRTGANEKLFF; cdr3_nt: TGCGCCAGCTTTCGGAGGACAGGAGCTAATGAAAAACTGTTTTTT
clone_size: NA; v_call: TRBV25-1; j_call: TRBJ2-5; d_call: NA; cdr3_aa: CASTQSGQETQYF; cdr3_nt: TGTGCCAGCACCCAAAGCGGACAAGAGACCCAGTACTTC
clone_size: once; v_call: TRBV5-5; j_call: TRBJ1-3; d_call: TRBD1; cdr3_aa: CASSQGQGRGNTIYF; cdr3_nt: TGTGCCAGCAGTCAGGGACAGGGGAGAGGAAACACCATATATTTT
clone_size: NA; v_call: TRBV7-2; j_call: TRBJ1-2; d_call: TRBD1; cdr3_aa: CASTGDFQGAGGYTF; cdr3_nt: TGTGCCAGCACCGGCGATTTCCAGGGGGCGGGTGGCTACACCTTC
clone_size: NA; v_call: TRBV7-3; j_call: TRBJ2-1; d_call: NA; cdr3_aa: CASSLYLDGEQFF; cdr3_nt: TGTGCCAGCAGCCTTTATTTAGATGGTGAGCAGTTCTTC
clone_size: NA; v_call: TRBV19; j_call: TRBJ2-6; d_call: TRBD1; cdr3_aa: CASRGFRDRGPPGANVLTF; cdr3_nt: TGTGCCAGTAGGGGATTCCGGGACAGGGGACCCCCCGGGGCCAACGTCCTGACTTTC
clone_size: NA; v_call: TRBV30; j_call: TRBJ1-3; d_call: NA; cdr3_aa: CAWSDKGGSGNTIYF; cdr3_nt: TGTGCCTGGAGTGACAAAGGAGGTTCTGGAAACACCATATATTTT
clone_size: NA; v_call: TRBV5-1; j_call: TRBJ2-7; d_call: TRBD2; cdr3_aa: CASSIGTSGSYEQYF; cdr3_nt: TGCGCCAGCAGCATAGGGACTAGCGGGAGCTACGAGCAGTACTTC
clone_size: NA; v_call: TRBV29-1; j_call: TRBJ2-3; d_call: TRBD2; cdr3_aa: CSATGSGNTDTQYF; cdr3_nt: TGCAGCGCGACGGGTAGCGGGAACACAGATACGCAGTATTTT
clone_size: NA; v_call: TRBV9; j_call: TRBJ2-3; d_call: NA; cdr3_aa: CASSVQSGLSTDTQYF; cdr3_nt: TGTGCCAGCAGCGTACAGAGCGGCCTTAGCACAGATACGCAGTATTTT
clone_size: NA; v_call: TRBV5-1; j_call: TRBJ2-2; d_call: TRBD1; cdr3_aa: CASSSPGQGATGELFF; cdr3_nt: TGCGCCAGCAGCTCCCCGGGACAGGGTGCCACCGGGGAGCTGTTTTTT
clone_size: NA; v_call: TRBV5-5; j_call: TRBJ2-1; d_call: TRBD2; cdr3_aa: CASSLGLAGGRYNEQFF; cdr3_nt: TGTGCCAGCAGCCTGGGGCTAGCGGGAGGGCGCTACAATGAGCAGTTCTTC
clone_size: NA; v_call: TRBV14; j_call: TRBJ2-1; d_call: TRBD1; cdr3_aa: CASSQYHRGYNEQFF; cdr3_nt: TGTGCCAGCAGCCAATACCACAGGGGCTACAATGAGCAGTTCTTC
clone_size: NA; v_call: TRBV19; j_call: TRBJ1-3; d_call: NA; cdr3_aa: CAITGLRGNTIYF; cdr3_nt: TGTGCCATTACAGGGTTACGGGGAAACACCATATATTTT
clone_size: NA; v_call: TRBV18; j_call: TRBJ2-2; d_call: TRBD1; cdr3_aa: CASSPTQGQGSGELFF; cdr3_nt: TGTGCCAGCTCACCTACCCAGGGACAGGGGTCCGGGGAGCTGTTTTTT